The sequence of this T cell receptor beta chain was determined in a study of blood T cells in healthy people across ages. At the level of the study: The template switching approach captured approximately one barcoded beta molecule for every two T cells.

Healthy Caucasians from Russia aged 6 to 90 served as donors. Researchers report isolating at least 7 million PBMCs per sample. Of note for this clonotype: Its ends do not fully match the called genes, so a read error is possible.

The CDR3 length is 17 residues. Alongside a J-beta primer mix, a sample-barcoded 5' primer served in a second PCR lasting about 7 to 12 cycles. TCRdb reprocessed the 5' RACE reads with MiXCR, giving one entry per CDR3 protein. The data contain some 1.7 million distinct CDR3 sequences, approximately 30% of them singletons. The receptor's source is a young woman in good health. Sequencing was performed on blood. The genes are TRBV12-3 or TRBV12-4 and TRBJ1-5; 12 bases match TRBD1. CDR3 protein: CASSPGTGGFRNQPQHF. In DNA, the CDR3 is TGTGCCAGCAGCCCCGGGACAGGGGGCTTCCGCAATCAACCCCAGCATTTT.